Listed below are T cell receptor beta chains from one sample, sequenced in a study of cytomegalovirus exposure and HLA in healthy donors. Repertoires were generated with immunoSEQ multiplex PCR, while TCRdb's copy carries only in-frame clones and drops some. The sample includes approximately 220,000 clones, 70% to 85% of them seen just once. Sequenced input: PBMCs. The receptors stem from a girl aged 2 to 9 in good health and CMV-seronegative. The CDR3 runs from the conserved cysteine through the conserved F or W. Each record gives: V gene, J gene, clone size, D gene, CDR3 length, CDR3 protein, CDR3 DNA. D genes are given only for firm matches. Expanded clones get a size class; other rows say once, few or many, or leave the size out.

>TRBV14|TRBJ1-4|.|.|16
CASSPGEFASDEKLFF
TGTGCCAGCAGCCCAGGGGAATTCGCCTCGGATGAAAAACTGTTTTTT
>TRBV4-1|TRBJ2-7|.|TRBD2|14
CASSPTPTSGEQYF
TGCGCCAGCAGCCCCACCCCGACTAGCGGCGAGCAGTACTTC
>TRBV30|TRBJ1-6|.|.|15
CAWSVLGGNNSPLHF
TGTGCCTGGAGTGTACTGGGGGGTAATAATTCACCCCTCCACTTT
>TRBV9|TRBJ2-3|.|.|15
CASSVEGAAIDTQYF
TGTGCCAGCAGCGTAGAAGGAGCTGCTATTGATACGCAGTATTTT
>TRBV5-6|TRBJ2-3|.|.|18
CASSKRQPHPLSTDTQYF
TGTGCCAGCAGCAAAAGACAGCCCCACCCCCTTAGCACAGATACGCAGTATTTT
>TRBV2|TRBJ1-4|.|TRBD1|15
CASRLRGLTNEKLFF
TGTGCCAGCAGATTAAGGGGGCTCACTAATGAAAAACTGTTTTTT
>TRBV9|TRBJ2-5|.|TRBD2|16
CASSVDPSGGQETQYF
TGTGCCAGCAGCGTAGACCCTAGCGGGGGGCAAGAGACCCAGTACTTC
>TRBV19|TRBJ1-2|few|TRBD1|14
CASSRTGGRYGYTF
TGTGCCAGTAGTAGGACAGGGGGACGCTATGGCTACACCTTC
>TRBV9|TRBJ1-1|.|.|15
CASSVGGDPNTEAFF
TGTGCCAGCAGCGTAGGGGGGGACCCAAACACTGAAGCTTTCTTT
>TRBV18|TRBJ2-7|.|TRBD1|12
CASSLDRGEQYF
TGTGCCAGCTCCCTTGACAGGGGCGAGCAGTACTTC
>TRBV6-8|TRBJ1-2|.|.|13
CASRKGGDYGYTF
TGTGCCAGCAGAAAAGGGGGGGACTATGGCTACACCTTC
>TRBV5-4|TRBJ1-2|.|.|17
CASSPPPGGGGGYGYTF
TGTGCCAGCAGCCCCCCCCCGGGAGGGGGTGGCGGGTATGGCTACACCTTC
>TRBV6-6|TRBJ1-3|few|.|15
CASSAEPTSGNTIYF
TGTGCCAGCAGCGCGGAACCAACTTCTGGAAACACCATATATTTT
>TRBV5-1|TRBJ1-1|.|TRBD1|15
CASSLAGQGGTEAFF
TGCGCCAGCAGCTTGGCGGGGCAGGGGGGCACTGAAGCTTTCTTT
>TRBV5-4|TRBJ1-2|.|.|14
CASSQHEPSGGYTF
TGTGCCAGCAGCCAACATGAGCCTTCGGGTGGCTACACCTTC
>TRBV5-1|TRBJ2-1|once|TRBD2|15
CASSLGSGTLNEQFF
TGCGCCAGCAGCTTGGGTAGCGGGACTCTCAATGAGCAGTTCTTC
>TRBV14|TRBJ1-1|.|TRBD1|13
CASSPDRATEAFF
TGTGCCAGCAGCCCGGACAGGGCCACTGAAGCTTTCTTT
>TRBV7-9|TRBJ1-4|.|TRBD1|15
CASSSKTGLNEKLFF
TGTGCCAGCAGTTCTAAGACAGGGCTTAATGAAAAACTGTTTTTT
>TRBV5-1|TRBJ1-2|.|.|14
CASSLIPLDYGYTF
TGCGCCAGCAGCCTAATCCCGCTGGACTATGGCTACACCTTC
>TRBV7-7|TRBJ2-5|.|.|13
CASSWTVKETQYF
TGTGCCAGCAGCTGGACAGTTAAAGAGACCCAGTACTTC
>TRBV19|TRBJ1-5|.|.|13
CASNREGNQPQHF
TGTGCCAGCAACAGGGAGGGGAATCAGCCCCAGCATTTT
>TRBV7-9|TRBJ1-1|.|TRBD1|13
CASSVYRGLIAFF
TGTGCCAGCAGCGTTTACAGGGGTTTAATAGCTTTCTTT
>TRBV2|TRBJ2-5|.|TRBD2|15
CASTQRREGAETQYF
TGTGCCAGCACCCAGCGGCGGGAGGGCGCCGAGACCCAGTACTTC
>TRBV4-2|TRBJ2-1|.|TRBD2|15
CASSETSGPFNEQFF
TGTGCCAGCTCCGAGACTAGCGGGCCTTTCAATGAGCAGTTCTTC
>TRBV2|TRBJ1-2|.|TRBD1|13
CASSGTVSYGYTF
TGTGCCAGCAGCGGGACAGTCTCCTATGGCTACACCTTC
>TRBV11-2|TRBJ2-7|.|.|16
CASREGDGGSSYEQYF
TGTGCCAGCAGAGAGGGGGACGGTGGTTCCTCCTACGAGCAGTACTTC
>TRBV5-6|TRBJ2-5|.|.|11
CASSLRETQYF
TGTGCCAGCAGCTTGCGGGAGACCCAGTACTTC
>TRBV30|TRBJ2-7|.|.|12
CAWRQGLYEQYF
TGTGCCTGGAGGCAGGGTCTCTACGAGCAGTACTTC